These T cell receptor beta chains were read from a single sample in a study of blood T cell repertoires in COVID-19. Here immunoSEQ multiplex PCR was the method, and the copy in TCRdb shows in-frame clones only, minus some. The sample has nearly 95,000 clones, roughly 87% seen once. Specimen: peripheral blood. Receptor source: a woman of 80 years or more with acute or convalescent COVID-19. Each CDR3 is given with its conserved first and last residue. The D gene is left open where the match is weak. Size tells how often a clone was seen (once, few, many) or the class of an expanded clone, and some rows leave it out.

NA,TRBV4-1,NA,TRBJ2-2,CASSQEPNLRGGELFF,TGCGCCAGCAGCCAAGAACCTAACCTCCGGGGCGGGGAGCTGTTTTTT
TRBD2,TRBV28,NA,TRBJ2-1,CASSTPPGLARHEQFF,TGTGCCAGCAGTACGCCGCCGGGACTAGCCCGTCATGAGCAGTTCTTC
NA,TRBV5-6,NA,TRBJ2-7,CASSRIAAYEQYF,TGTGCCAGCAGCAGAATAGCTGCCTACGAGCAGTACTTC
NA,TRBV5-1,NA,TRBJ2-2,CASSSSQGTTQAGELFF,TGCGCCAGCAGCTCCTCCCAGGGGACTACCCAAGCCGGGGAGCTGTTTTTT
NA,TRBV10-3,NA,TRBJ1-1,CAISEKEGTEAFF,TGTGCCATCAGTGAGAAGGAGGGAACTGAAGCTTTCTTT
NA,TRBV5-1,once,TRBJ1-1,CASSAWQGPLDTEAFF,TGCGCCAGCAGCGCGTGGCAGGGCCCCTTAGACACTGAAGCTTTCTTT
TRBD1,TRBV2,NA,TRBJ1-6,CASSDRGHNSPLHF,TGTGCCAGCAGTGACAGGGGGCATAATTCACCCCTCCACTTT
TRBD2,TRBV5-1,NA,TRBJ2-2,CASSPLTSGISGELFF,TGCGCCAGCAGCCCACTAACTAGCGGGATTTCCGGGGAGCTGTTTTTT
NA,TRBV5-5,NA,TRBJ1-3,CASSEGPGGFSGNTIYF,TGTGCCAGCAGCGAGGGGCCTGGAGGGTTCTCTGGAAACACCATATATTTT
NA,TRBV9,NA,TRBJ2-7,CASSSEEGLWNEQYF,TGTGCCAGCAGCTCAGAGGAGGGGCTTTGGAACGAGCAGTACTTC
NA,TRBV12-5,NA,TRBJ1-6,CASALRGGSPLHF,TGTGCTAGTGCCCTGAGGGGGGGGTCACCCCTCCACTTT
NA,TRBV6-5,NA,TRBJ2-3,CASSTRFTDTQYF,TGTGCCAGCAGTACCAGGTTCACAGATACGCAGTATTTT
TRBD2,TRBV4-2,once,TRBJ2-3,CASSQDRASGGASTDTQYF,TGTGCCAGCAGCCAAGATAGGGCTAGCGGGGGCGCTAGCACAGATACGCAGTATTTT
NA,TRBV3-1/TRBV3-2,few,TRBJ1-1,CASSQGPVFTEAFF,TGTGCCAGCAGCCAGGGGCCCGTATTCACTGAAGCTTTCTTT
TRBD1,TRBV7-9,NA,TRBJ1-4,CASSLNQGVDELFF,TGTGCCAGCAGCTTAAACCAGGGGGTGGATGAACTGTTTTTT
TRBD1,TRBV5-4,NA,TRBJ1-2,CASSPARDRGYGYTF,TGTGCCAGCAGTCCGGCCCGGGACAGGGGCTATGGCTACACCTTC
NA,TRBV3-1/TRBV3-2,NA,TRBJ1-2,CASSQSYRGLSGYTF,TGTGCCAGCAGCCAAAGTTATCGGGGGTTGAGTGGCTACACCTTC
TRBD1,TRBV19,once,TRBJ1-1,CASRQGTGGRNTEAFF,TGTGCCAGTAGACAGGGGACAGGGGGTAGAAACACTGAAGCTTTCTTT
NA,TRBV7-3,once,TRBJ2-3,CASSLGGGAGDTQYF,TGTGCCAGCAGCTTGGGTGGGGGGGCTGGAGATACGCAGTATTTT
TRBD2,TRBV5-4,once,TRBJ2-3,CASSRASPGGADTQYF,TGTGCCAGCAGCCGGGCCTCACCTGGGGGGGCAGATACGCAGTATTTT
TRBD1,TRBV27,NA,TRBJ1-2,CASRNRGQGRGYTF,TGTGCCAGCAGAAACCGAGGACAGGGCCGCGGCTACACCTTC
NA,TRBV19,NA,TRBJ2-2,CASSISGVTGELFF,TGTGCCAGTAGTATCTCAGGGGTAACCGGGGAGCTGTTTTTT
TRBD2,TRBV5-1,NA,TRBJ2-7,CASTGTSGAEQYF,TGCGCCAGCACCGGGACTAGCGGGGCCGAGCAGTACTTC
TRBD2,TRBV6-6,NA,TRBJ2-7,CASSRLARGEQYF,TGTGCCAGCAGTCGACTAGCGCGGGGGGAGCAGTACTTC
NA,TRBV14,few,TRBJ2-3,CASSLYYTQYF,TGTGCCAGCAGCCTATACTATACGCAGTATTTT
NA,TRBV7-8,few,TRBJ2-1,CASSLGSGTYNEQFF,TGTGCCAGCAGCTTGGGTAGCGGAACTTACAATGAGCAGTTCTTC